One sample yielded the 30 T cell receptor beta chains listed below, sequenced in a study of shared clonotypes between healthy human individuals (TCRdb year 2020). To prepare the library, the immunoSEQ multiplex PCR assay was applied. TCRdb retrieved this table from immuneACCESS and kept in-frame rearrangements only. Not all clones are present; in checked studies, unresolved V genes account for under half, and no reason is known for the remainder. The sample records 2 million to 2.5 million clones, roughly 92% of which are singletons. More than 0.35% of the sample is taken by the ten largest. Sequenced: naive CD4+ T cells from PBMCs. The sample's cell subset or site label, decoded: CD45RA+ positively selected. Receptors originate from a man aged 18 to 35 in good health. Some clones in this sample may be carry-over from other donors' samples.

The chain has TRBV7-7 and TRBJ2-2; 9 positions agree with TRBD1. Per germline, CDR1 SSHAT and CDR2 FNYEAQ (reference sequence). V trimming: 7 bases; J trimming: 4 bases; junction bases outside the gene matches: 10. The CDR3 loop spans 16 amino acids. This CDR3 reads CASTPIQGARTGELFF. The CDR3 nucleotides read TGTGCCAGCACTCCGATACAGGGGGCGCGCACCGGGGAGCTGTTTTTT.

The rearrangement uses TRBV7-3 and TRBJ2-7; D assignment may be TRBD1 or TRBD2 (5 bases each). Germline loops: CDR1 SGHTA, CDR2 FQGTGA. Deletions cut 5 bases from V and 1 base from J, with 12 bases between. CDR3 length: 14 residues. CDR3 DNA sequence: TGTGCCAGCAGCCCCGGGACCTCTTCCTACGAGCAGTACTTC. Translated: CASSPGTSSYEQYF.

This chain joins TRBV11-2 and TRBJ2-1; tentative D call: TRBD2 (6 bases). Trimming took 4 bases from V and 1 from J, leaving 14 bases between them. The CDR3 sequence is 16 residues long. Germline CDR1 and CDR2: SGHAT and FQNNGV. CDR3 nucleotides: TGTGCCAGCAGCTCCTCTCTAGCGAGATCCTACAATGAGCAGTTCTTC. It yields the protein CASSSSLARSYNEQFF. Full variable domain (rest looked up from reference TRBV11-2 and TRBJ2-1): EAGVAQSPRYKIIEKRQSVAFWCNPISGHATLYWYQQILGQGPKLLIQFQNNGVVDDSQLPKDRFSAERLKGVDSTLKIQPAKLEDSAVYLCASSSSLARSYNEQFFGPGTRLTVL.

The V and J genes are TRBV5-6 and TRBJ2-5, with a weak D call TRBD2 (5 bases). V was pared by 6 bases and J by 1 base, with 10 bases between. The germline V gene has CDR1 SGHDT and CDR2 YYEEEE. The CDR3 contains 13 residues. The CDR3 region is CASTRTGQETQYF. CDR3 bases: TGTGCCAGCACCAGGACTGGCCAAGAGACCCAGTACTTC.

This clone was recorded a few times. The J gene is TRBJ1-2, the V gene TRBV10-3, with 9 nucleotides matching TRBD1. There are 14 residues in the CDR3. Germline CDR1 ENHRY, CDR2 SYGVKD. V dropped 4 bases and J dropped 4; count of bases not matched to a gene: 4. The CDR3 bases are TGTGCCATCAGTGGGCCGGGACAGGGCTATGGCTACACCTTC. Its protein is CAISGPGQGYGYTF.

The chain joins TRBV18 to TRBJ1-1; D is unclear. V was shortened by 2 bases and J by 5 bases, with 15 bases between the two germline ends. The length of the CDR3 is 15 residues. Germline loops: CDR1 KGHSH, CDR2 LQKENI. The CDR3 sequence is CASSPMATSWTEAFF. CDR3 DNA sequence: TGTGCCAGCTCACCAATGGCGACGAGTTGGACTGAAGCTTTCTTT.

The gene calls are TRBV29-1 and TRBJ2-2; no firm D call. V was cut by 6 bases and J by 1 base, with 12 bases left in between. This CDR3 spans 14 amino acids. Looked up from germline, CDR1 is SQVTM and CDR2 is ANQGSEA. The CDR3 sequence: CSVADRLNTGELFF. The CDR3 region has the DNA TGCAGCGTCGCAGATAGACTGAACACCGGGGAGCTGTTTTTT.

V usage is TRBV5-6 and J usage is TRBJ2-7; tentatively, D is TRBD1 (6 bases). V gave up 4 bases and J gave up 3 bases, with 11 bases separating them. In germline, CDR1 is SGHDT, CDR2 YYEEEE. CDR3 size: 13 residues. CDR3 region: CASSGWTDYEQYF. Written as DNA, the CDR3 is TGTGCCAGCAGCGGGTGGACAGACTACGAGCAGTACTTC.

The chain employs TRBV29-1 and TRBJ2-1; 11 bases match TRBD2. Trimming took 6 bases from V and 8 from J; bases not matched to a gene: 15. Germline loops: CDR1 SQVTM, CDR2 ANQGSEA. The CDR3 spans 16 residues. The CDR3 DNA is TGCAGCGTCTTTACCCTTCCGGGACTAGCGGCCTATGAGCAGTTCTTC. Translated, it gives CSVFTLPGLAAYEQFF.

The sample holds a few counts of this clone. The chain joins TRBV2 to TRBJ1-1; TRBD1 aligns across 8 bases. The V segment lost 4 bases and the J segment 11 bases; nucleotides outside the gene matches: 6. Germline V CDR1 and CDR2: SNHLY, FYNNEI. The CDR3 is 12 amino acids. This chain's CDR3 is CASSVDRVEAFF. For the CDR3, the DNA is TGTGCCAGCAGTGTGGACAGGGTCGAGGCTTTCTTT. Supplemented by reference TRBV2 and TRBJ1-1, the full variable domain reads EPEVTQTPSHQVTQMGQEVILRCVPISNHLYFYWYRQILGQKVEFLVSFYNNEISEKSEIFDDQFSVERPDGSNFTLKIRSTKLEDSAMYFCASSVDRVEAFFGQGTRLTVV.

The rearrangement links TRBV28 to TRBJ2-7, with 14 bases lining up with TRBD2. This CDR3 has 17 amino acids. CDR1 and CDR2 (germline): MDHEN, SYDVKM. V lost 6 bases and J lost 8; bases outside the gene matches: 15. The CDR3 loop is CASRRRTSGRTHGKQYF. CDR3 nucleotide sequence: TGTGCCAGCAGGAGGAGGACTAGCGGGAGGACGCACGGGAAGCAGTACTTC.

The chain links TRBV2 to TRBJ2-3; TRBD1 agrees at 7 bases. With V trimmed by 6 bases and J by 1 base, 7 bases remained unmatched. CDR3 length equals 15 residues. Germline assignment: CDR1 SNHLY and CDR2 FYNNEI. The CDR3, as DNA: TGTGCCAGCAGGACAGGGTGGGTCGGCACAGATACGCAGTATTTT. Translating it yields CASRTGWVGTDTQYF.

The chain links TRBV4-2 to TRBJ1-2; D unclear. The germline V gene encodes CDR1 LGHNA and CDR2 YNFKEQ. The CDR3 length is 13 residues. Deletions cut 0 bases from V and 3 bases from J, with 5 bases between. The CDR3 sequence is CASSQDGHYGYTF. The CDR3 region has the DNA TGTGCCAGCAGCCAAGACGGTCACTATGGCTACACCTTC.

The chain carries TRBV11-2 and TRBJ1-1; TRBD1 aligns across 7 bases. The junction had 9 bases not matched to a gene; V was cut back by 5 bases and J by 3 bases. The CDR3 spans 15 residues. From germline, CDR1 is SGHAT and CDR2 FQNNGV. The CDR3 region is CASSAQGGAYTEAFF. The CDR3 DNA reads as TGTGCCAGCAGCGCCCAGGGGGGCGCCTACACTGAAGCTTTCTTT.

J is TRBJ2-1 and V is TRBV28; 12 bases are shared with TRBD2. This CDR3 comprises 14 residues. V was clipped by 7 bases and J by 9 bases; unmatched bases: 7. The germline V gene has CDR1 MDHEN and CDR2 SYDVKM. The CDR3 loop is CASTGLAGTIEQFF. Here the CDR3 DNA reads TGTGCCAGCACCGGACTAGCGGGAACGATTGAGCAGTTCTTC.

The V and J genes are TRBV6-1 and TRBJ1-3, with D maybe TRBD1 (5 bases). Germline loops: CDR1 MNHNS, CDR2 SASEGT. The CDR3 totals 15 residues. The V end lost 4 bases, the J end lost 4 bases, and 14 bases lay between the germline ends. Here the CDR3 reads CASSGGSEPGNTIYF. CDR3 bases: TGTGCCAGCAGTGGGGGCTCCGAGCCCGGAAACACCATATATTTT.

The rearrangement joins TRBV9 to TRBJ2-2, with 10 bases fitting TRBD1. With 2 bases clipped from V and 2 bases from J, the junction kept 3 bases outside the gene matches. This CDR3 has 16 amino acids. Germline loops: CDR1 SGDLS, CDR2 YYNGEE. In DNA, the CDR3 is TGTGCCAGCAGCGTGAGACAGGGGGCTAACACCGGGGAGCTGTTTTTT. Protein: CASSVRQGANTGELFF. Together with reference TRBV9 and TRBJ2-2, the CDR3 gives the full variable domain: DSGVTQTPKHLITATGQRVTLRCSPRSGDLSVYWYQQSLDQGLQFLIQYYNGEERAKGNILERFSAQQFPDLHSELNLSSLELGDSALYFCASSVRQGANTGELFFGEGSRLTVL.

The rearrangement joins TRBV10-3 to TRBJ1-1; 11 nucleotides line up with TRBD1. With 8 bases clipped from V and 1 base from J, the junction kept 9 bases outside the gene matches. The CDR3 has 16 residues. Germline lookup yields CDR1 ENHRY and CDR2 SYGVKD. For the CDR3, the DNA is TGTGCCATCCGAAGGACAGGGGGCGCGGAGAACACTGAAGCTTTCTTT. This gives the protein CAIRRTGGAENTEAFF.

This clone was observed a single time. The chain employs TRBV7-9 and TRBJ1-2; D may be TRBD1 (6 bases). There are 13 residues in the CDR3. Germline loops: CDR1 SEHNR, CDR2 FQNEAQ (reference sequence). V lost 5 bases, J lost 4 bases, and 11 bases lay in between. The CDR3 region has the DNA TGTGCCAGCAGCGCGGAGGACAGCTATGGCTACACCTTC. Amino acids: CASSAEDSYGYTF.

The chain recombines TRBV29-1 with TRBJ2-1, with 8 bases fitting TRBD2. With V trimmed by 3 bases and J by 15 bases, 7 bases remained unmatched. The CDR3 is 11 residues long. Germline lookup yields CDR1 SQVTM and CDR2 ANQGSEA. The CDR3 protein is CSVDSGTSPFF. The CDR3 DNA is TGCAGCGTTGATTCTGGGACTAGTCCGTTCTTC.

This sequence joins TRBV19 and TRBJ1-5; D may be TRBD1 (5 bases). V gave up 7 bases and J gave up 2 bases, with 12 bases separating them. The length of the CDR3 is 14 residues. CDR1 is LNHDA and CDR2 is SQIVND in the germline V gene (reference sequence). CDR3 sequence reads: CASTQGGGNQPQHF. For the CDR3, the DNA is TGTGCCAGTACCCAGGGTGGGGGCAATCAGCCCCAGCATTTT.

The DNA for the CDR3 is TGTGCCAGCAGCTCATACAGGGGAAACACCATATATTTT. Amino acids: CASSSYRGNTIYF. The rearrangement links TRBV7-2 to TRBJ1-3, with a weak D call TRBD1 (5 bases). The CDR3 totals 13 residues. V shed 4 bases and J shed 4 bases, with 8 bases lying between them. The germline gives CDR1 SGHTA, CDR2 FQGNSA.

The chain employs TRBV7-3 and TRBJ2-2; D is unclear. This CDR3 is 19 amino acids long. V shed 4 bases and J shed 2 bases, with 23 bases lying between them. From germline, CDR1 is SGHTA and CDR2 FQGTGA. As DNA, the CDR3 is TGTGCCAGCAGCTCCAAGGCGCGCATGACAAGCCCCAACACCGGGGAGCTGTTTTTT. It yields the protein CASSSKARMTSPNTGELFF.

The gene calls are TRBV19 and TRBJ2-3; 8 bases fit TRBD2. The CDR3 has 17 residues. Germline CDR1 reads LNHDA; CDR2 reads SQIVND (reference sequence). With 7 bases clipped from V and 1 base from J, the junction kept 13 bases outside the gene matches. The CDR3, as DNA: TGTGCCAGTACAAAGGGAGGAGCGGGAGCTGGCACAGATACGCAGTATTTT. It translates to CASTKGGAGAGTDTQYF.

The chain has TRBV19 and TRBJ2-3; D ambiguous. Per germline, CDR1 LNHDA and CDR2 SQIVND (reference sequence). The CDR3 is 14 residues long. Trimming stripped 6 bases from V and 4 bases from J, with 14 bases between. CDR3 nucleotides: TGTGCCAGTAGCTTCGCCGTCCTGGCAGATACGCAGTATTTT. As protein: CASSFAVLADTQYF.

The chain employs TRBV18 and TRBJ2-7; 9 bases line up with TRBD1. The CDR3 sequence is 15 residues long. J was trimmed by 3 bases and V by 3 bases; bases with no gene match: 6. Germline values: CDR1 KGHSH, CDR2 LQKENI. CDR3 DNA sequence: TGTGCCAGCTCACCGAGCCGGGACAGGGTCTACGAGCAGTACTTC. This sequence encodes CASSPSRDRVYEQYF.

This clone is a singleton in its sample. The J gene is TRBJ1-2, the V gene TRBV6-6; a possible D gene is TRBD1 (6 bases). V gave up 0 bases and J gave up 0 bases, with 11 bases separating them. The germline CDR1 and CDR2 sequences are MNHNY and SVGAGI (reference sequence). The CDR3 loop spans 16 amino acids. Written as DNA, the CDR3 is TGTGCCAGCAGTTACTCTAGGGACACCTCTAACTATGGCTACACCTTC. Amino acid sequence: CASSYSRDTSNYGYTF.

The gene calls are TRBV29-1 and TRBJ2-3; 8 positions match TRBD2. Germline trimming cut 1 base from V and 5 bases from J; bases unmatched to any gene: 8. The CDR3 totals 15 residues. The germline V gene encodes CDR1 SQVTM and CDR2 ANQGSEA. This CDR3 is CSVEVGLAGGDTQYF. DNA for the CDR3: TGCAGCGTTGAAGTAGGACTAGCTGGGGGAGATACGCAGTATTTT.

The rearrangement links TRBV7-6 to TRBJ2-7; 9 bases match TRBD1. Trimming removed 5 bases from V and 0 bases from J; junction bases left unmatched: 5. Per germline, CDR1 SGHVS and CDR2 FNYEAQ. There are 15 residues in the CDR3. The CDR3 sequence: CASSKGQGSSYEQYF. CDR3 bases: TGTGCCAGCAGCAAAGGACAGGGGTCCTCCTACGAGCAGTACTTC.

There are a few counts of this clone. Other DNA sequences in this sample translate to the same CDR3. This rearrangement joins TRBV7-2 to TRBJ1-1; D might be TRBD1 (5 bases). The germline V and J ends were trimmed by 3 bases and 1 base, with 9 bases remaining between them. The CDR3 contains 14 residues. Germline V gives CDR1 SGHTA, CDR2 FQGNSA. The CDR3 DNA reads as TGTGCCAGCAGCTTCACAGGTGGGAACACTGAAGCTTTCTTT. It translates to CASSFTGGNTEAFF.